The T cell receptor (beta chain) under discussion was sequenced for a study of CD8 T cells in ankylosing spondylitis. In this sample, this clonotype turned up a few times. Antigen: not known. With molecular barcodes, quantitative 5'-RACE was used to make the TCR beta libraries. One entry per CDR3 protein results from TCRdb running MiXCR on the 5' RACE reads. The table has around 140,000 distinct CDR3 sequences, approximately 17% seen once; the top ten hold roughly a third. Whole-study results and caveats: A subset of motif variants has previously been described in the synovial fluid and blood of reactive arthritis. Matched ankylosing spondylitis synovial fluid reportedly showed significant enrichment of disease-linked clones. One TCR beta motif, made up of 7 or 8 highly homologous variants, appeared characteristic of ankylosing spondylitis blood.

This CDR3 comprises 16 residues. The germline V gene encodes CDR1 ENHRY and CDR2 SYGVKD. V was clipped by 8 bases and J by 2 bases, with 22 bases between them. The source of this sequence is a male donor with ankylosing spondylitis. Sequenced sample: blood, either unsorted or a sorted T cell fraction (not recorded which). V is TRBV10-3 and J is TRBJ2-7, with D perhaps matching TRBD1 or TRBD2 (5 bases each). The CDR3 DNA reads as TGTGCCATCGGGGAGACAGACCCAAACCTACCCTACGAGCAGTACTTC. Its translation: CAIGETDPNLPYEQYF.